This is a list of T cell receptor beta chains from one sample in a study of T cell responses to AZD1222 COVID-19 vaccine. This table comes from immunoSEQ multiplex PCR, and its TCRdb copy is limited to in-frame clones, with some not included. The table includes about 130,000 clones, roughly 93% detected once. The input for sequencing was peripheral blood, taken 28 days after the second AZD1222 dose. These receptors originate from an adult who received the AZD1222 COVID-19 vaccine. Both conserved end residues are trimmed from each CDR3.

length | J | V | CDR3
19 | TRBJ2-3 | TRBV1 | TSSQDALAGGSPDGTDTQY
8 | TRBJ2-7 | TRBV5-8 | ASSFYEQY
16 | TRBJ2-4 | TRBV9 | ASSSSDSYKVAKNIQY
12 | TRBJ1-2 | TRBV10-3 | AIKGEGLAYGYT
19 | TRBJ1-5 | TRBV6-2/TRBV6-3 | ASSYIRGTGGNYLIFQPQH
13 | TRBJ2-3 | TRBV9 | ASSVGASTTDTQY
11 | TRBJ2-7 | TRBV7-9 | ASSLPSGYEQY
10 | TRBJ1-1 | TRBV29-1 | SVESTNTEAF
12 | TRBJ1-5 | TRBV5-3 | ARSFRHRDQPQH
15 | TRBJ1-4 | TRBV28 | ASSLGSGGWGNEKLF
9 | TRBJ2-7 | TRBV20-1 | SARATLEQY
11 | TRBJ1-3 | TRBV30 | AWSNMTGNTIY
15 | TRBJ2-3 | TRBV18 | ASSSRDSGSSTDTQY
12 | TRBJ1-1 | TRBV4-2 | ASSRQGLNTEAF
13 | TRBJ1-1 | TRBV4-1 | ASSVQGPVDTEAF
10 | TRBJ2-5 | TRBV27 | ASGKGVETQY
15 | TRBJ2-7 | TRBV4-1 | ASSPKGLLAGPYEQY
14 | TRBJ2-7 | TRBV7-2 | ASRRTGGILSYEQY
12 | TRBJ2-7 | TRBV5-1 | ASSLDRASYEQY
10 | TRBJ1-2 | TRBV7-3 | ASSSPGGGYT
12 | TRBJ1-3 | TRBV3-1/TRBV3-2 | ASSQLRSANTIY
13 | TRBJ2-1 | TRBV6-5 | ASSYSSGVGNEQF
11 | TRBJ1-1 | TRBV28 | ASRQVMNTEAF
11 | TRBJ1-5 | TRBV4-2 | ASSQDPYQPQH
13 | TRBJ1-2 | TRBV5-1 | ASSLFGKDNYGYT
13 | TRBJ2-7 | TRBV3-1/TRBV3-2 | ASSQIGLAFNEQY
12 | TRBJ2-3 | TRBV7-9 | ASSLTRSTDTQY
13 | TRBJ1-2 | TRBV5-1 | ASSLEGQSGYGYT
10 | TRBJ2-5 | TRBV30 | AWSSGGQTQY
12 | TRBJ1-5 | TRBV4-1 | ASSEGWQPQPQH
12 | TRBJ1-5 | TRBV27 | ASSHDSPNQPQH
12 | TRBJ2-5 | TRBV13 | ASSFQEGAGTQY
13 | TRBJ1-6 | TRBV7-9 | ASTPSGPMNSPLH
10 | TRBJ2-7 | TRBV5-5 | ASSLGITEQY
14 | TRBJ1-3 | TRBV4-1 | ASSQYRAGSGNTIY
14 | TRBJ2-2 | TRBV7-7 | ASSLGTANVAGELF
12 | TRBJ2-5 | TRBV7-2 | ASSLGIWQETQY